This T cell receptor beta chain was observed in a study of a mutant IDH1 vaccine in newly diagnosed glioma. V was pared by 3 bases and J by 4 bases, with 14 bases between. The CDR3 consists of 14 residues. Germline CDR1 SGDLS, CDR2 YYNGEE. Time point: week 47, end of study. Doses comprised 300 ug of mutant IDH1 20-mer peptide each, plus topical imiquimod. The assay was immunoSEQ multiplex PCR, and TCRdb's table has in-frame clones only and misses some. The profile shows roughly 34,000 clones, about 83% of them singletons. With respect to this clone: The antigen remains undetermined.

General study results and limits: Immune responses induced by vaccination arose in 93.3% of the patients.

The chain couples TRBV9 to TRBJ2-7; no firm D call. This TCR was sampled from a woman aged 25-40 years with glioma. The material sequenced was PBMCs, taken from a glioma patient whose treatment included an IDH1 peptide vaccine. The CDR3 loop is CASSASLGVYEQYF. The CDR3 bases are TGTGCCAGCAGCGCGTCCCTGGGTGTATACGAGCAGTACTTC.